This T cell receptor beta chain is from a study of blood T cell repertoires in COVID-19. Study-wide background: The United States, Italy and Spain provided the acute and convalescent COVID-19 samples. T cells, B-cell-depleted T cells, or PBMCs supplied cDNA or gDNA.

As originally analysed: Using reference gene primer amplification, nucleated cell counts were estimated. Repertoires were generated with immunoSEQ multiplex PCR, while TCRdb's copy carries only in-frame clones and drops some. D and trimming were read from the DNA, whereas the V and J calls and clone size are those reported in that table. The table has 250,000 to 300,000 clones, roughly 90% seen once; the top ten hold roughly 2.2%. This clone was seen only once. V dropped 3 bases and J dropped 2; count of bases not matched to a gene: 2. The CDR3 contains 14 residues. Germline V gene sequence: CDR1 LNHNV, CDR2 YYDKDF (reference sequence).

The chain recombines TRBV15 with TRBJ1-1, with 8 bases lining up with TRBD1. Material: peripheral blood. The TCR comes from a man aged 45-65 years with acute or convalescent COVID-19. In DNA form, the CDR3 reads TGTGCCACCAGCAGGGACAGGGTAAACACTGAAGCTTTCTTT. Its protein is CATSRDRVNTEAFF.